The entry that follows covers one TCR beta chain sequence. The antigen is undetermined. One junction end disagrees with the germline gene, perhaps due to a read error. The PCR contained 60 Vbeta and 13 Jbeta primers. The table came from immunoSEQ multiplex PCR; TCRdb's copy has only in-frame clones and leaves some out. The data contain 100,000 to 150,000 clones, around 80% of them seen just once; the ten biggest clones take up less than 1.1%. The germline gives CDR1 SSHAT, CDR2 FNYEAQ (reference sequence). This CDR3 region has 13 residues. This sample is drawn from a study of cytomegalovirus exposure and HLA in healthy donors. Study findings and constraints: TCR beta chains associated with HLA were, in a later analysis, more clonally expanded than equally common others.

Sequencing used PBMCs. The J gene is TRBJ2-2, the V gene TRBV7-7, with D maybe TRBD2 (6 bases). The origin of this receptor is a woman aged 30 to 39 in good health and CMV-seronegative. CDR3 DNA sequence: TGTGCTAGCAGTCCCACGGGGGCCGGGGAGCTGTTTTTT. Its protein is CASSPTGAGELFF.